This record looks at one T cell receptor (beta chain) sequence and its context. The clone's antigen remains unknown. Nothing much larger sits one base from this clone, and base qualities are not available. The data were obtained in a study of shared clonotypes between healthy human individuals (dated by TCRdb to 2018 to 2020). Notes on the research overall: Three men and a couple of women, aged 18 to 49 years, made up the cohort. Libraries were prepared and TCR repertoires were sequenced by different laboratories using diverse techniques, in order to increase sequencing depth and limit assay-specific biases. For each donor, three plates each were used for CD4 naive and CD4 memory, two plates were used for CD8 naive, and one plate was used for CD8 memory. Leukapheresis yielded between about 0.85 and 9.5 billion PBMCs per donor. The study deeply sequenced blood TCR repertoires of roughly five healthy adults to estimate repertoire size and the extent of clonotype sharing between individuals.

The donors were healthy, HIV-negative adults who had no recently reported acute infections or vaccinations. All donors were Caucasian adults living in Nashville, Tennessee, USA. CD4+ T cells were enriched through magnetic negative selection, after which naive cells were positively selected on CD45RA and the remaining negative fraction served as the memory subset. After blood collection by leukapheresis, PBMCs were isolated using Ficoll-Histopaque density gradient centrifugation and then cryopreserved in the vapor phase of liquid nitrogen. Purity and quantity of every magnetically sorted T cell population were checked by analytical flow cytometry. Each sorted fraction had its genomic DNA isolated and then quantified by UV absorbance on a Nanodrop 2000c. Using the deep immunoSEQ assay, TCR CDR3 regions were amplified from genomic DNA by multiplex PCR. For each cell subset, the extracted genomic DNA was distributed evenly across all wells of several immunoSEQ 96-well plates, and each plate served as one replicate. For sorted subsets, each replicate PCR was loaded with 200 ng genomic DNA, equivalent to 25,000 to 30,000 T cell genomes. Purified libraries were quantified with a Qubit 3.0 fluorometer, sized on a Bioanalyzer 2100, and re-quantified with the KAPA Library Quantification kit. Each immunoSEQ 96-well plate was sequenced on its own single-read 150-cycle Illumina NextSeq 550 flow cell. The source study handled its data this way. Because only junctional sequences without quality scores were contained in the immunoSEQ output, filtering matching that applied to full-length reads could not be performed. To assign V/J genes and CDR3, sequences were annotated using PyIR, a Python wrapper for IgBLAST v1.9, with IMGT germline references. Reads with weak V/J assignments (E-value above 1e-6), missing CDR3, stop codons, out-of-frame junctions, or ambiguous translated residues were removed. A V3J clonotype was defined by an identical inferred V gene, J gene, and CDR3 amino acid sequence. Percentage overlap between repertoires was calculated by dividing the number of shared unique clonotypes by the size of the smaller repertoire. Repertoire richness was assessed with RTK rarefaction, the Chao1 estimator, and Recon v2.1 estimates of unobserved clonotypes. Generation probabilities for all TCRbeta clonotypes obtained by the gDNA method from a handful of donors were computed using OLGA. TCRdb's version of the immuneACCESS table is confined to in-frame rearrangements and falls short of the full clone set. An unresolved V gene accounts for under half of the shortfall where checked; the remainder is of unknown origin. The V and J calls and clone size are taken from that table; D and trimming were inferred from the DNA. The sample includes about 2,500,000 clones, with more than 80% observed a single time. The ten top clones hold roughly 0.14% of the sample.

Here is what the overall study found, with its caveats: Clonotypes shared by all four sorted-subset donors showed higher generation probabilities than non-shared clonotypes. Sampling was restricted to blood, and TCR repertoires in tissue are likely to differ from TCR repertoires in blood. Pairwise subsampling led to the expectation that sequencing depth would affect the degree of clonotype sharing among donors. Incomplete sequencing was indicated by rarefaction of sorted-subset datasets, despite the large sequencing depth. Larger estimated clonotype richness was generally found for naive subsets than for memory subsets. Because the study included a small number of donors, the genetic and exposure-history diversity represented was limited. When several donors were compared, the shared fraction of clonotypes was about 5% for naive CD4, roughly 3.3% for naive CD8, 2.3% for memory CD4, and about 0.36% for memory CD8.

CDR3 length: 13 amino acids, cysteine to phenylalanine. Here the CDR3 DNA is all that survives: 39 bases in frame from base 1. CDR1 and CDR2, looked up from the germline V gene, are SGHAT and FQNNGV. V loses 6 bases, J loses 2 bases, and the germline ends lie 10 bases apart. The sequence was collected from a man between 18 and 35 years old in good health. The chain is made from TRBV11-2 and TRBJ2-5, and the D gene may be TRBD1, 5 bases matching. Material for sequencing was naive CD4+ T cells sorted from blood. The cell subset or site label corresponds to: CD45RA+ positively selected. Here is the DNA: TGTGCCAGCAGAAAAGACAGACAAGAGACCCAGTACTTC. Its amino acids are CASRKDRQETQYF.